The 3 T cell receptor beta chains below all came from one sample that was sequenced in a study of post-analysis software for immune sequencing data. Study-wide results and caveats: There were several TRBV segments more frequent in patients than controls, and TRBV5-6, TRBV5-1 and TRBV20-1 were among them.

Their antigen targets remain unknown. Unique molecular identifiers were carried by the TCR beta cDNA libraries. TCRdb itself ran the PCR reads through MiXCR, one entry per CDR3 protein. The sample gives more than 450,000 distinct CDR3 sequences, about 40% of which show up once; around 1.7% is in the top ten. Source material: blood. The source is a girl aged 5 to 17 with multiple sclerosis.

Of note for this clonotype: The germline gene is not matched at one end of the junction; a read error may be the cause. The chain joins TRBV29-1 to TRBJ1-4, with 9 positions matching TRBD1. The germline gives CDR1 SQVTM, CDR2 ANQGSEA. This CDR3 region has 13 residues. The DNA for the CDR3 is TGCAGCGTTGGAGGACAGGGGCCTGAAAAGCTGTTTTTT. Translating gives CSVGGQGPEKLFF.

This clonotype was picked up many times. The chain employs TRBV10-3 and TRBJ2-7; 8 bases are shared with TRBD2. The germline CDR1 and CDR2 sequences are ENHRY and SYGVKD. V lost 7 bases to trimming and J lost 5 bases; unmatched junction nucleotides: 10. The CDR3 covers 14 residues. The CDR3 DNA reads as TGTGCCATCATGGGGGAGCGGGAGAAGAACGAGCAGTACTTC. It specifies CAIMGEREKNEQYF.

The genes are TRBV5-5 and TRBJ1-2; no definite D call. The CDR3 is made up of 14 amino acids. V lost 6 bases and J 3 bases, leaving 15 bases between the germline ends. The germline CDR1 and CDR2 sequences are SGHKS and YYEKEE (reference sequence). Here the CDR3 reads CASNTPGRDYGYTF. CDR3 nucleotide sequence: TGTGCCAGCAACACTCCGGGAAGGGACTATGGCTACACCTTC. The full variable domain, rest sourced from reference TRBV5-5 and TRBJ1-2, is DAGVTQSPTHLIKTRGQQVTLRCSPISGHKSVSWYQQVLGQGPQFIFQYYEKEERGRGNFPDRFSARQFPNYSSELNVNALLLGDSALYLCASNTPGRDYGYTFGSGTRLTVV.